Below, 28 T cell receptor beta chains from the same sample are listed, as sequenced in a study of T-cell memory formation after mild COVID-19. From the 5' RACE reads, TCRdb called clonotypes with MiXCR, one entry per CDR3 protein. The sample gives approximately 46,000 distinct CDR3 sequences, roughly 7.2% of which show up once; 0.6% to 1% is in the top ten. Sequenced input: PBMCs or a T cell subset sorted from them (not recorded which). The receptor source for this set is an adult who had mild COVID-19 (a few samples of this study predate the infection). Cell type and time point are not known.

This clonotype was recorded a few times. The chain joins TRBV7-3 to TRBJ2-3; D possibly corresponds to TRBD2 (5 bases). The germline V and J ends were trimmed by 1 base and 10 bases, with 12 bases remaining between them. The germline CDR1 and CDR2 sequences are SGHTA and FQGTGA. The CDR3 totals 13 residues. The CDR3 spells CASSLSRGKAQYF. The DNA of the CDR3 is TGTGCCAGCAGCTTAAGTAGAGGGAAGGCGCAGTATTTT.

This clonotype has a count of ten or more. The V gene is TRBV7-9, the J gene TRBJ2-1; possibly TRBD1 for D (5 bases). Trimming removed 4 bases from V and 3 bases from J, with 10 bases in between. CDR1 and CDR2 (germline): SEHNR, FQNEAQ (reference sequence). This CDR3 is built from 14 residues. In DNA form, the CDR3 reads TGTGCCAGCAGCTCTCAGGGTAGCTACAATGAGCAGTTCTTC. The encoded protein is CASSSQGSYNEQFF.

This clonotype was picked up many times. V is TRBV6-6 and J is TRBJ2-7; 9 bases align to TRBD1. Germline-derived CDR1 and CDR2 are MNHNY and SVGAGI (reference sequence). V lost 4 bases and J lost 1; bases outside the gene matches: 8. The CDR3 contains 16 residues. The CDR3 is CASSLTGGTGSYEQYF. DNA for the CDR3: TGTGCCAGCAGTTTGACAGGCGGGACAGGGTCCTACGAGCAGTACTTC.

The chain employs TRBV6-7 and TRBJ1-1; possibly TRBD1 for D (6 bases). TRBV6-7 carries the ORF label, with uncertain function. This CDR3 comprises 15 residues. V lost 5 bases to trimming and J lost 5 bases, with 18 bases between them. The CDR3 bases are TGTGCCAGCAGTAGCCACAGGGTGGTGGTGACTGAAGCTTTCTTT. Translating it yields CASSSHRVVVTEAFF.

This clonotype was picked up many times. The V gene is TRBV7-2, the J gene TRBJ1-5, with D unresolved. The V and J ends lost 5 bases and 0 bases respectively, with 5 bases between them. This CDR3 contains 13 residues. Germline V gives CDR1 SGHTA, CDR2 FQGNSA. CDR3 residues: CASSLSSNQPQHF. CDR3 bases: TGTGCCAGCAGCCTCAGTAGCAATCAGCCCCAGCATTTT.

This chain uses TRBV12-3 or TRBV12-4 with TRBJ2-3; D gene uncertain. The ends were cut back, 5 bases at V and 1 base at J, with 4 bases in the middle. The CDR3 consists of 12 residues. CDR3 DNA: TGTGCCAGCAGTACGGGCACAGATACGCAGTATTTT. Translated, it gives CASSTGTDTQYF.

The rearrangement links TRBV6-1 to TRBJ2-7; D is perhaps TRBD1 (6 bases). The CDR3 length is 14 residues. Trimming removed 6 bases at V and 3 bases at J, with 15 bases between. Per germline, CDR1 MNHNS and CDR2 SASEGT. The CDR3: CASSQGGDDYEQYF. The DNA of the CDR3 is TGTGCCAGCAGCCAAGGGGGAGACGACTACGAGCAGTACTTC.

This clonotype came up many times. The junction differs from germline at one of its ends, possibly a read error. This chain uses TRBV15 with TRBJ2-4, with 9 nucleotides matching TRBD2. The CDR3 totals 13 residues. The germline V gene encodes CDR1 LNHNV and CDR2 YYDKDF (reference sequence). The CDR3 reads CATSTPERGDSGF. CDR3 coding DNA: TGTGCCACCAGCACTCCTGAGCGGGGGGACTCTGGCTTC. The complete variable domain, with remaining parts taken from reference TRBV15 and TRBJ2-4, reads DAMVIQNPRYQVTQFGKPVTLSCSQTLNHNVMYWYQQKSSQAPKLLFHYYDKDFNNEADTPDNFQSRRPNTSFCFLDIRSPGLGDTAMYLCATSTPERGDSGFGAGTRLSVL.

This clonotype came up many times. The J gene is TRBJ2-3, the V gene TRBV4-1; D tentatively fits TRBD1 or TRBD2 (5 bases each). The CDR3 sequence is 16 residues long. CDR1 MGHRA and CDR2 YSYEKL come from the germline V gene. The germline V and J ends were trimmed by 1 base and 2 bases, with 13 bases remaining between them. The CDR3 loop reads CASSQVAAGTTDTQYF. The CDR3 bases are TGCGCCAGCAGCCAAGTTGCGGCAGGGACCACAGATACGCAGTATTTT.

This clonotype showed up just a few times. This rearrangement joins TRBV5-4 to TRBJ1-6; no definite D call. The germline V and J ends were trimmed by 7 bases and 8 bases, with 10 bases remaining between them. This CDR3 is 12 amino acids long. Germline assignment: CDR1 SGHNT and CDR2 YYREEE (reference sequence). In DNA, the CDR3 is TGTGCCAGCGGCCTCCTGGATTCACCCCTCCACTTT. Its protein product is CASGLLDSPLHF.

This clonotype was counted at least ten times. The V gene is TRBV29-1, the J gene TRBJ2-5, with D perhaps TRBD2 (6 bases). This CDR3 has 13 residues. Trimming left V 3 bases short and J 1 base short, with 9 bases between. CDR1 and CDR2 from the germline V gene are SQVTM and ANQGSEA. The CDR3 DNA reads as TGCAGCGTTGACAGTAGCGGCCAAGAGACCCAGTACTTC. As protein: CSVDSSGQETQYF.

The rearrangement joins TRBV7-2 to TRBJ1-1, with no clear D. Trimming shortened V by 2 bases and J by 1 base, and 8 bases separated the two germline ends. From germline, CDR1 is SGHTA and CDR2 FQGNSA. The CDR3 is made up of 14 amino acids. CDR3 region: CASSLQRGNTEAFF. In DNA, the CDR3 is TGTGCCAGCAGCTTACAGCGAGGGAACACTGAAGCTTTCTTT.

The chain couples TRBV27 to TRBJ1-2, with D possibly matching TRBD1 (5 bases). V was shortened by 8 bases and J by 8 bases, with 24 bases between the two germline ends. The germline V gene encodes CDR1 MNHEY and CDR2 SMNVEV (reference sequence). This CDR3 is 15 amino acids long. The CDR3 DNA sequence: TGTGCCAGCGGATCCCCGCGTGGGGGACGTGGGGGCTACACCTTC. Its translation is CASGSPRGGRGGYTF.

CDR3 protein: CASSPELLRTDTQYF. The CDR3 DNA is TGTGCCAGCTCACCGGAGCTCCTACGTACAGATACGCAGTATTTT. The V gene is TRBV18, the J gene TRBJ2-3; D not certain. The CDR3 has 15 residues. The V end lost 3 bases, the J end lost 3 bases, and 13 bases lay between the germline ends. Germline V CDR1 and CDR2: KGHSH, LQKENI.

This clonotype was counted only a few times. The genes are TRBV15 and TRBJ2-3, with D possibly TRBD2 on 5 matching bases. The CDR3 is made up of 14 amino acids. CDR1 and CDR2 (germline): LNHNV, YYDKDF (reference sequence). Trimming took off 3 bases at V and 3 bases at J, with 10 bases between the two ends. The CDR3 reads CATSSGEWTDTQYF. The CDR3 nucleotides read TGTGCCACCAGCAGTGGGGAGTGGACAGATACGCAGTATTTT.

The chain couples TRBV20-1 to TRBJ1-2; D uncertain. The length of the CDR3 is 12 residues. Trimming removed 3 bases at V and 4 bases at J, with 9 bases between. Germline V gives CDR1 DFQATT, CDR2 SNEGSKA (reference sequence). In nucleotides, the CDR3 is TGCAGTGCTAGTCAATGGGGCTATGGCTACACCTTC. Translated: CSASQWGYGYTF.

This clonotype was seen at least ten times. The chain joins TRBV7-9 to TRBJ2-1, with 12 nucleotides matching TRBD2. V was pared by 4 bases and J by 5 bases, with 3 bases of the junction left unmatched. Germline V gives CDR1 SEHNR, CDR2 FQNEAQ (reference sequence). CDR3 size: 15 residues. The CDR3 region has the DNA TGTGCCAGCAGCTCTGGACTAGCGGGGAACAATGAGCAGTTCTTC. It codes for CASSSGLAGNNEQFF.

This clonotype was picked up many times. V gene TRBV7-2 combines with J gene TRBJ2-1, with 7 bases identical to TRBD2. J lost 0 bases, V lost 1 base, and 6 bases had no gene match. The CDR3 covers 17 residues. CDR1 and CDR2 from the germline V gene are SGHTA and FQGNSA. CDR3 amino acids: CASSLDPAGSSYNEQFF. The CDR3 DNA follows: TGTGCCAGCAGCTTAGACCCAGCGGGGAGCTCCTACAATGAGCAGTTCTTC.

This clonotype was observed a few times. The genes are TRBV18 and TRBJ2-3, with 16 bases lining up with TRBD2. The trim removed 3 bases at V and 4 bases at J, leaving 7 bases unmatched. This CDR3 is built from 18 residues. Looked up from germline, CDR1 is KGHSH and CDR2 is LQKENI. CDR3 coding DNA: TGTGCCAGCTCACCTCTCCCCGGGACTAGCGGGAGGGCAGATACGCAGTATTTT. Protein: CASSPLPGTSGRADTQYF.

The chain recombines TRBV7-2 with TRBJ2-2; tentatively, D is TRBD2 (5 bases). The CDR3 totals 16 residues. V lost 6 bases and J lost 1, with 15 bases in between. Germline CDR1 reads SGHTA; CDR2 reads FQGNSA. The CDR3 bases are TGTGCCAGCAGTCGAGGAGGCAGGCTGAACACCGGGGAGCTGTTTTTT. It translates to CASSRGGRLNTGELFF.

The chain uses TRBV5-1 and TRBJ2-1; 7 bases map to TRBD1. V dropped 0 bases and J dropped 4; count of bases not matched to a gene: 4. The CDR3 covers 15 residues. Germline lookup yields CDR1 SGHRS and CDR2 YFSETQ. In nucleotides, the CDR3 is TGCGCCAGCAGCTTGGGAGGGACAGTATACAATGAGCAGTTCTTC. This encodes CASSLGGTVYNEQFF.

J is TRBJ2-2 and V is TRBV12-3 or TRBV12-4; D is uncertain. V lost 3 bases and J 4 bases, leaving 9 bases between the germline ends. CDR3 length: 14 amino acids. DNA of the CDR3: TGTGCCAGCAGTTTTAACGTGGGCACCGGGGAGCTGTTTTTT. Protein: CASSFNVGTGELFF.

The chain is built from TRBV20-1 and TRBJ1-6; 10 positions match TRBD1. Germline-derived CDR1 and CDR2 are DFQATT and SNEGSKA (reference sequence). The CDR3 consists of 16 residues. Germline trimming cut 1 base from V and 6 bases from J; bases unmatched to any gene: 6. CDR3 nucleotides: TGCAGTGCTAGAGCCGGGGGACAGGGGTTTAATTCACCCCTCCACTTT. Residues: CSARAGGQGFNSPLHF.

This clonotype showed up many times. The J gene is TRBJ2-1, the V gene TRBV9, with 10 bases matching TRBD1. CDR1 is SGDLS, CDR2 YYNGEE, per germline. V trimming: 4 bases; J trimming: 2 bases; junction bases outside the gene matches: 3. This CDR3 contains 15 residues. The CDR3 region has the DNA TGTGCCAGCAGCTCAGGACAGGGGGCCTACAATGAGCAGTTCTTC. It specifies CASSSGQGAYNEQFF.

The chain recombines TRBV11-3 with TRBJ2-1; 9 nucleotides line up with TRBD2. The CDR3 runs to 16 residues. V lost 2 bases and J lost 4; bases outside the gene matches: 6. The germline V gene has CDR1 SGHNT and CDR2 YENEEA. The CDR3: CASSLSTSGLYNEQFF. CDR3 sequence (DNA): TGTGCCAGCAGCTTAAGTACTAGCGGGTTGTACAATGAGCAGTTCTTC.

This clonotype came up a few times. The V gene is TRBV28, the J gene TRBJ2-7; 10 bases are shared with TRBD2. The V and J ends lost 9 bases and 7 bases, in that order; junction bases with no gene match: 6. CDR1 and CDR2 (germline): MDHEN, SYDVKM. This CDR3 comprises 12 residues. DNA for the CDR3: TGTGCCAGTCTAGCGGGAGTATCGGAGCAGTACTTC. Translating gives CASLAGVSEQYF.

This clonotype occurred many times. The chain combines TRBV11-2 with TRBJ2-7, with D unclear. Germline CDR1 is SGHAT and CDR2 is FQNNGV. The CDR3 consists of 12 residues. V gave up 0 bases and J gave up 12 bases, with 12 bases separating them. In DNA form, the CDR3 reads TGTGCCAGCAGCTTAGATCGGGTTGCAACGTACTTC. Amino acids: CASSLDRVATYF.

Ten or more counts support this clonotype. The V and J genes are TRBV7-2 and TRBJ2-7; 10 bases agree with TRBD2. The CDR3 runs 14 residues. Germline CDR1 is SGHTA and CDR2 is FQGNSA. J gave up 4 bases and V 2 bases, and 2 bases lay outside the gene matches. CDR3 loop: CASSLTSGNYEQYF. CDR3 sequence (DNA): TGTGCCAGCAGCTTAACTAGCGGGAATTACGAGCAGTACTTC. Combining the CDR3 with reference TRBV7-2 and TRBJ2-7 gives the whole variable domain GAGVSQSPSNKVTEKGKDVELRCDPISGHTALYWYRQSLGQGLEFLIYFQGNSAPDKSGLPSDRFSAERTGGSVSTLTIQRTQQEDSAVYLCASSLTSGNYEQYFGPGTRLTVT.